The 30 T cell receptor beta chains given below trace back to one sample, sequenced in a study of T cell responses to AZD1222 COVID-19 vaccine (dated by TCRdb to the early 2020s). The method was the immunoSEQ multiplex PCR assay. TCRdb took over this immuneACCESS table, retaining in-frame rearrangements with V and J assigned. Such tables are incomplete; in checked studies, under half of the missing clones stem from an unresolved V gene, and the remainder is unexplained. In all, the sample holds under 150,000 clones, and 89% of those were seen once. The ten largest clones add up to roughly a tenth of the sample. Reading the label with the study, this specimen's time point is: about 28 days (+/-7) after the second vaccine dose. Material: peripheral blood, obtained 28 days after the second AZD1222 dose. The receptors shown here come from an adult who received the AZD1222 COVID-19 vaccine.

The chain joins TRBV9 to TRBJ2-3; no firm D call. Germline CDR1 is SGDLS and CDR2 is YYNGEE. CDR3 length: 15 amino acids. V lost 2 bases to trimming and J lost 2 bases, with 12 bases between them. The CDR3 is CASSVRQAYTDTQYF. In DNA, the CDR3 is TGTGCCAGCAGCGTCAGGCAGGCCTACACAGATACGCAGTATTTT. The full variable domain, with the rest looked up from reference TRBV9 and TRBJ2-3, is DSGVTQTPKHLITATGQRVTLRCSPRSGDLSVYWYQQSLDQGLQFLIQYYNGEERAKGNILERFSAQQFPDLHSELNLSSLELGDSALYFCASSVRQAYTDTQYFGPGTRLTVL.

This chain uses TRBV5-1 with TRBJ1-6; D call uncertain. The CDR3 runs 15 residues. V dropped 1 base and J dropped 7 bases, with 12 bases sitting between them. Germline CDR1 is SGHRS and CDR2 is YFSETQ. The CDR3 sequence: CASSLRADFNSPLHF. Written as DNA, the CDR3 is TGCGCCAGCAGCTTGAGGGCAGACTTCAATTCACCCCTCCACTTT.

This chain links TRBV9 with TRBJ1-2, with unresolved D. The germline gives CDR1 SGDLS, CDR2 YYNGEE. CDR3 length: 15 residues. The V end lost 3 bases, the J end lost 6 bases, and 18 bases lay between the germline ends. CDR3 loop: CASSARMDGSHGYTF. In DNA form, the CDR3 reads TGTGCCAGCAGCGCACGGATGGATGGATCACATGGCTACACCTTC.

The gene calls are TRBV7-8 and TRBJ1-2, with D hard to call. The CDR3 covers 16 residues. The V end was cut by 0 bases, the J end by 0 bases, with 11 bases between. Germline assignment: CDR1 SGHVS and CDR2 FQNEAQ. For the CDR3, the DNA is TGTGCCAGCAGCTTAGCCCTTGGCGGGGCTAACTATGGCTACACCTTC. It translates to CASSLALGGANYGYTF.

The V and J genes are TRBV5-1 and TRBJ2-1; no reliable D call. Germline values: CDR1 SGHRS, CDR2 YFSETQ. This CDR3 is built from 16 residues. Trimming took 0 bases from V and 4 from J, leaving 14 bases between them. CDR3 DNA: TGCGCCAGCAGCTTGGGGGTCGTCGCAGATTACAATGAGCAGTTCTTC. Encoded protein: CASSLGVVADYNEQFF.

This chain uses TRBV7-2 with TRBJ1-3; D is ambiguous. Trimming cost V 3 bases and J 0 bases, with 15 bases left between them. This CDR3 is 17 amino acids long. The germline CDR1 and CDR2 sequences are SGHTA and FQGNSA. This chain's CDR3 is CASSFYLLGDSGNTIYF. The CDR3 DNA reads TGTGCCAGCAGCTTCTATCTTTTGGGAGACTCTGGAAACACCATATATTTT.

In this sample, this clone turned up a few times. The chain employs TRBV19 and TRBJ1-2; D gene unclear. V was shortened by 5 bases and J by 6 bases, with 13 bases between the two germline ends. CDR1 is LNHDA, CDR2 SQIVND, per germline (reference sequence). The CDR3 has 13 residues. The CDR3 protein is CASSFGPENGYTF. As DNA, the CDR3 is TGTGCCAGTAGTTTCGGACCGGAAAATGGCTACACCTTC.

This chain uses TRBV15 with TRBJ1-1; the D is unclear. The V end was cut by 1 base, the J end by 5 bases, with 5 bases between. There are 12 residues in the CDR3. Germline CDR1 and CDR2: LNHNV and YYDKDF (reference sequence). The CDR3 protein is CATSRAQTEAFF. As DNA, the CDR3 is TGTGCCACCAGCAGAGCGCAGACTGAAGCTTTCTTT.

This chain connects TRBV19 to TRBJ1-1; TRBD1 is a possible D gene (5 bases). The CDR3 is 13 amino acids. Germline CDR1 reads LNHDA; CDR2 reads SQIVND (reference sequence). V lost 4 bases and J 5 bases, leaving 11 bases between the germline ends. CDR3 coding DNA: TGTGCCAGTAGTAGCCAGGGTCCTACTGAAGCTTTCTTT. Residues: CASSSQGPTEAFF.

This chain joins TRBV27 and TRBJ2-1; the D gene is possibly TRBD2 (6 bases). V was trimmed by 1 base and J by 10 bases, leaving 14 bases between them. This CDR3 contains 14 residues. From germline, CDR1 is MNHEY and CDR2 SMNVEV (reference sequence). CDR3 nucleotides: TGTGCCAGCAGTTTATTTGGGACTTCGAACGAGCAGTTCTTC. Its translation is CASSLFGTSNEQFF.

This clone occurred once. V and J are TRBV29-1 and TRBJ1-1, with unresolved D. Per the germline V gene, CDR1 is SQVTM and CDR2 is ANQGSEA. Trimming left V 4 bases short and J 0 bases short, with 9 bases between. The CDR3 sequence is 13 residues long. CDR3 sequence reads: CSVVRHMNTEAFF. In DNA, the CDR3 is TGCAGCGTTGTGAGGCACATGAACACTGAAGCTTTCTTT.

CDR3 nucleotide sequence: TGTGCCAGTAGTATATTCGTGGGAGGGCCGTCCTACGAGCAGTACTTC. It yields the protein CASSIFVGGPSYEQYF. This chain connects TRBV19 to TRBJ2-7, with 7 bases identical to TRBD2. Germline CDR1 and CDR2: LNHDA and SQIVND (reference sequence). The length of the CDR3 is 16 residues. The V gene end was trimmed by 2 bases and the J gene end by 1 base; junction bases not matched to a gene: 8. Based on the CDR3 plus reference TRBV19 and TRBJ2-7, the full variable domain is DGGITQSPKYLFRKEGQNVTLSCEQNLNHDAMYWYRQDPGQGLRLIYYSQIVNDFQKGDIAEGYSVSREKKESFPLTVTSAQKNPTAFYLCASSIFVGGPSYEQYFGPGTRLTVT.

The chain couples TRBV6-5 to TRBJ1-2, with 7 bases aligning to TRBD1. J was trimmed by 2 bases and V by 2 bases; bases with no gene match: 8. The CDR3 consists of 16 residues. CDR1 is MNHEY and CDR2 is SVGAGI in the germline V gene. The CDR3, as DNA: TGTGCCAGCAGTTACGCGTTCGCCAGGGGGAACTATGGCTACACCTTC. Protein sequence: CASSYAFARGNYGYTF.

This clone appeared once. The chain uses TRBV2 and TRBJ2-7; the D gene is possibly TRBD2 (6 bases). The CDR3 is 13 amino acids. With 0 bases removed from V and 9 bases from J, the gap between germline ends came to 12 bases. The germline CDR1 and CDR2 sequences are SNHLY and FYNNEI. The CDR3 loop is CASSEAGSGGQYF. The DNA for the CDR3 is TGTGCCAGCAGTGAAGCGGGTAGCGGAGGGCAGTACTTC.

In the case of this clone: The junction shows a germline mismatch at one end, possibly a read error. The same CDR3 is also encoded by other DNA sequences in this sample. CDR3 protein: CASSRRQGIVGYTF. CDR3 in DNA: TGTGCCAGCAGTCGCCGACAGGGAATTGTGGGCTACACTTTC. This sequence joins TRBV27 and TRBJ1-2; TRBD1 matches at 7 bases. There are 14 residues in the CDR3. In germline, CDR1 is MNHEY, CDR2 SMNVEV (reference sequence).

This clone was recorded only once. The chain employs TRBV10-2 and TRBJ1-1, with D possibly TRBD1 on 6 matching bases. The germline CDR1 and CDR2 sequences are WSHSY and SAAADI. V was clipped by 8 bases and J by 0 bases, with 22 bases between them. The CDR3 sequence is 17 residues long. CDR3 region: CASLKGGAGDMNTEAFF. For the CDR3, the DNA is TGCGCCAGCCTTAAAGGGGGGGCAGGGGACATGAACACTGAAGCTTTCTTT.

The chain has TRBV19 and TRBJ2-3; 10 positions agree with TRBD2. The CDR3 is 21 amino acids. V dropped 3 bases and J dropped 6; count of bases not matched to a gene: 24. Per germline, CDR1 LNHDA and CDR2 SQIVND (reference sequence). CDR3 nucleotide sequence: TGTGCCAGTAGTATCGGGCCTAGCGGGAGAGATTCTCTGTTTTCGGAGGATACGCAGTATTTT. The encoded protein is CASSIGPSGRDSLFSEDTQYF.

The CDR3 nucleotides are TGTGCCAGCAGCCAAGATAATGGGGTTCAGCAGTTCTTC. It is translated as CASSQDNGVQQFF. The gene calls are TRBV14 and TRBJ2-1; unclear D gene. V was trimmed by 0 bases and J by 11 bases, leaving 11 bases between them. CDR1 is SGHDN, CDR2 FVKESK, per germline. The CDR3 contains 13 residues.

The chain couples TRBV30 to TRBJ2-7; 10 bases align to TRBD1. From germline, CDR1 is GTSNPN and CDR2 SVGIG (reference sequence). This CDR3 region has 14 residues. V lost 4 bases, J lost 6 bases, and 9 bases stayed unmatched. This CDR3 is CAWNAGQGTGEQYF. In DNA, the CDR3 is TGTGCCTGGAACGCGGGACAGGGGACAGGCGAGCAGTACTTC.

The J gene is TRBJ2-5, the V gene TRBV24-1; 9 positions agree with TRBD1. Germline V gives CDR1 KGHDR, CDR2 SFDVKD. The CDR3 totals 14 residues. V shed 9 bases, J shed 4 bases, and the junction held 8 bases outside the gene matches. The CDR3 loop is CATSRTGDGETQYF. CDR3 coding DNA: TGTGCCACCTCTAGGACAGGGGATGGAGAGACCCAGTACTTC.

The chain joins TRBV19 to TRBJ2-7; 10 nucleotides match TRBD1. This CDR3 region has 14 residues. Germline assignment: CDR1 LNHDA and CDR2 SQIVND (reference sequence). With 4 bases clipped from V and 3 bases from J, the junction kept 3 bases outside the gene matches. CDR3 region: CASSRGQGLYEQYF. In DNA, the CDR3 is TGTGCCAGTAGTAGGGGACAGGGGCTCTACGAGCAGTACTTC.

The chain couples TRBV5-1 to TRBJ1-4, with D hard to call. Germline V gives CDR1 SGHRS, CDR2 YFSETQ. V was shortened by 0 bases and J by 8 bases, with 14 bases between the two germline ends. This CDR3 is 15 amino acids long. CDR3 bases: TGCGCCAGCAGCTTGGCCGGCCACGCCAAAGAAAAACTGTTTTTT. This translates into CASSLAGHAKEKLFF.

This chain uses TRBV7-2 with TRBJ2-3; tentatively, D is TRBD2 (6 bases). The V end lost 5 bases, the J end lost 3 bases, and 12 bases lay between the germline ends. The germline V gene encodes CDR1 SGHTA and CDR2 FQGNSA. This CDR3 is built from 14 residues. CDR3 residues: CASSPSGRTDTQYF. CDR3 bases: TGTGCCAGCAGCCCCAGCGGGCGTACAGATACGCAGTATTTT.

The chain has TRBV4-1 and TRBJ2-1; D unresolved. Looked up from germline, CDR1 is MGHRA and CDR2 is YSYEKL. The CDR3 extends over 13 amino acids. The V and J ends lost 3 bases and 4 bases respectively, with 7 bases between them. CDR3 in amino acids: CASSHSQYNEQFF. The DNA of the CDR3 is TGCGCCAGCAGCCATTCCCAGTACAATGAGCAGTTCTTC.

This chain connects TRBV5-6 to TRBJ1-4, with unresolved D. In germline, CDR1 is SGHDT, CDR2 YYEEEE. The CDR3 runs 16 residues. Deletions cut 4 bases from V and 4 bases from J, with 17 bases between. As DNA, the CDR3 is TGTGCCAGCAGCATAACCGGACGGAGTATTAATGAAAAACTGTTTTTT. Protein product: CASSITGRSINEKLFF.

The gene calls are TRBV5-1 and TRBJ1-1; D is undetermined. Trimming took 0 bases from V and 4 from J, leaving 7 bases between them. The CDR3 loop spans 13 amino acids. Germline loops: CDR1 SGHRS, CDR2 YFSETQ. The CDR3 is CASSLEGATEAFF. The CDR3 DNA is TGCGCCAGCAGCTTGGAGGGAGCCACTGAAGCTTTCTTT.

The chain employs TRBV19 and TRBJ2-7; 7 positions agree with TRBD1. In germline, CDR1 is LNHDA, CDR2 SQIVND (reference sequence). The CDR3 runs 12 residues. V was clipped by 6 bases and J by 3 bases; unmatched bases: 2. CDR3 residues: CASSRDSYEQYF. The CDR3 nucleotides are TGTGCCAGTAGCCGGGACAGCTACGAGCAGTACTTC.

Concerning this clone itself: This CDR3 is also generated by other DNA sequences in the sample. The rearrangement joins TRBV19 to TRBJ1-6; no reliable D call. Trimming removed 3 bases from V and 7 bases from J, with 10 bases in between. CDR3 size: 14 residues. Germline lookup yields CDR1 LNHDA and CDR2 SQIVND (reference sequence). CDR3 amino acids: CASSIAVLNSPLHF. DNA of the CDR3: TGTGCCAGTAGTATTGCCGTTCTGAATTCACCCCTCCACTTT.

The count of this clone is one. V usage is TRBV19 and J usage is TRBJ1-2; D not resolved. In germline, CDR1 is LNHDA, CDR2 SQIVND (reference sequence). The CDR3 has 12 amino acids. V was trimmed by 8 bases and J by 2 bases, leaving 9 bases between them. The CDR3 nucleotides are TGTGCCAGTGGTGGGCAGAACTATGGCTACACCTTC. This codes for CASGGQNYGYTF.

The rearrangement joins TRBV6-5 to TRBJ1-2; TRBD1 is a possible D gene (6 bases). The CDR3 is 13 residues long. Deletions cut 1 base from V and 8 bases from J, with 11 bases between. CDR1 and CDR2 (germline): MNHEY, SVGAGI. The CDR3 DNA is TGTGCCAGCAGTTACTTAGGGGGTCTAGGCTACACCTTC. It is translated as CASSYLGGLGYTF.